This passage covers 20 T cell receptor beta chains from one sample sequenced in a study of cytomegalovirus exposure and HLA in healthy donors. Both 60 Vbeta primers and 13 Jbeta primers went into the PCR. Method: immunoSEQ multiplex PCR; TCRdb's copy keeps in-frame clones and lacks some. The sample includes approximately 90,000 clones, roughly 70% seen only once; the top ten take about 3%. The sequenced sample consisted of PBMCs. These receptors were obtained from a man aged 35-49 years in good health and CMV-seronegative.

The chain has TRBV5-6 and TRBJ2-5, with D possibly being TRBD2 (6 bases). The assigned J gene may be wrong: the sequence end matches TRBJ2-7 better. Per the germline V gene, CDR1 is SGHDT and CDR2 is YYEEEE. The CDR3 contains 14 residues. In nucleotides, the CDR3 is TGTGCCAGCAGCGCGGGGACGGGAGCCTACGAGCAGTACTTC. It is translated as CASSAGTGAYEQYF.

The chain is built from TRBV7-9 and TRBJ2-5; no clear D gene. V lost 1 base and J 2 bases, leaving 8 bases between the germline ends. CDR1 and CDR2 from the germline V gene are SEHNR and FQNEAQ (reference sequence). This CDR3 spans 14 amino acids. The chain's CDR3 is CASSLVREQETQYF. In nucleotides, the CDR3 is TGTGCCAGCAGCTTAGTACGAGAACAAGAGACCCAGTACTTC.

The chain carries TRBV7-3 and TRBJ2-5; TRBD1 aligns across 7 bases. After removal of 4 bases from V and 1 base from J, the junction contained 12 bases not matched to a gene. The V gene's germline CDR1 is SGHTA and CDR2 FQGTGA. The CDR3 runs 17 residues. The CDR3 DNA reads TGTGCCAGCAGCTCTTACTGGACAGGAGACCGCCAAGAGACCCAGTACTTC. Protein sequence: CASSSYWTGDRQETQYF.

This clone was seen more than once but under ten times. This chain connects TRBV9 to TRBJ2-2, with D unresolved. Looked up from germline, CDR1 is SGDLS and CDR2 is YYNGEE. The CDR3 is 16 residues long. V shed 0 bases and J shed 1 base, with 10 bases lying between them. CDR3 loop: CASSVDYLLNTGELFF. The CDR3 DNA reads TGTGCCAGCAGCGTAGACTACCTTTTGAACACCGGGGAGCTGTTTTTT.

Here the CDR3 DNA reads TGTGCCAGCAGCTTAGGTACTACCCGTTACGAGCAGTACTTC. Translation: CASSLGTTRYEQYF. The rearrangement joins TRBV5-6 to TRBJ2-7; D is unresolved. Germline V gene data show CDR1 as SGHDT and CDR2 as YYEEEE. The CDR3 is 14 amino acids. V was shortened by 2 bases and J by 4 bases, with 13 bases between the two germline ends.

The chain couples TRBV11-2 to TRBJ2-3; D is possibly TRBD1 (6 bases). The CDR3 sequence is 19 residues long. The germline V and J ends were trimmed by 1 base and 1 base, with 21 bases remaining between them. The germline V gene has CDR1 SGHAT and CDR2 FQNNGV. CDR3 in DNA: TGTGCCAGCAGCTTAGGGGCGCCACAGGGACCCCATCGCACAGATACGCAGTATTTT. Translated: CASSLGAPQGPHRTDTQYF.

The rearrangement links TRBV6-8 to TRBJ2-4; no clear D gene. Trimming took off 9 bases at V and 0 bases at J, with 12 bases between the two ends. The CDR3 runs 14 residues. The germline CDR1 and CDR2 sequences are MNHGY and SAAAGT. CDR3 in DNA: TGTGCCAGAGCTGGGCCCTTAGCCAAAAACATTCAGTACTTC. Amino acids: CARAGPLAKNIQYF.

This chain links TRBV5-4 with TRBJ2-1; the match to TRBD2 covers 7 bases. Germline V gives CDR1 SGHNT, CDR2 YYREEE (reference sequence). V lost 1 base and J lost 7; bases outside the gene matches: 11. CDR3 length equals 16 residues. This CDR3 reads CASSLRGGGSGNEQFF. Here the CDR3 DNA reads TGTGCCAGCAGCTTGAGGGGCGGGGGTTCTGGGAATGAGCAGTTCTTC.

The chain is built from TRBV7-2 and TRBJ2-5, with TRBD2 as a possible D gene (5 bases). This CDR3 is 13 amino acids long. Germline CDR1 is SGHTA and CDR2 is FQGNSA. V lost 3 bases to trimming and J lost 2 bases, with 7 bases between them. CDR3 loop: CASSFGLQETQYF. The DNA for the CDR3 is TGTGCCAGCAGCTTCGGACTGCAAGAGACCCAGTACTTC. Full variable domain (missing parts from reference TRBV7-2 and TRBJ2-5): GAGVSQSPSNKVTEKGKDVELRCDPISGHTALYWYRQSLGQGLEFLIYFQGNSAPDKSGLPSDRFSAERTGGSVSTLTIQRTQQEDSAVYLCASSFGLQETQYFGPGTRLLVL.

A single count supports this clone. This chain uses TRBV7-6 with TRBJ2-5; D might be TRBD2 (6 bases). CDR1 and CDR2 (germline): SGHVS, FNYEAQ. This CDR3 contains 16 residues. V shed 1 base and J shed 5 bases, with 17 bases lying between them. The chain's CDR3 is CASSLEAREDGETQYF. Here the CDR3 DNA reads TGTGCCAGCAGCTTAGAGGCCAGGGAGGATGGGGAGACCCAGTACTTC.

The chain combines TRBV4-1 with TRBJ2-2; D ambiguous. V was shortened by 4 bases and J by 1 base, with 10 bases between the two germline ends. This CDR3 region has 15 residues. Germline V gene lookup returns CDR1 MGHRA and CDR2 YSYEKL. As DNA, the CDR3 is TGCGCCAGCAGCCCGAATACCAGGAACACCGGGGAGCTGTTTTTT. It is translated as CASSPNTRNTGELFF.

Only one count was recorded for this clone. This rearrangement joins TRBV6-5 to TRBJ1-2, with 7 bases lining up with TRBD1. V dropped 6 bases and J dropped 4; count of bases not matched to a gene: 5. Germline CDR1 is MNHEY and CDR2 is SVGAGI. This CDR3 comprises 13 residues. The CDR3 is CASRRQGSYGYTF. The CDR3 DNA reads TGTGCCAGCAGACGACAGGGATCCTATGGCTACACCTTC.

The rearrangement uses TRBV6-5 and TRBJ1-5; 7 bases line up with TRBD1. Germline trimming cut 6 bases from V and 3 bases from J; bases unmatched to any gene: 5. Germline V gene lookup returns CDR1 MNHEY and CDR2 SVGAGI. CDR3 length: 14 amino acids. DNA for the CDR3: TGTGCCAGCAGCCGACAGGGCCCCAATCAGCCCCAGCATTTT. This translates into CASSRQGPNQPQHF.

CDR3 region: CASSGRGDSPLHF. CDR3 nucleotides: TGTGCCAGCAGCGGGAGGGGGGATTCACCCCTCCACTTT. The chain has TRBV6-5 and TRBJ1-6, with D tentatively TRBD1 (6 bases). Trimming stripped 6 bases from V and 8 bases from J, with 11 bases between. This CDR3 comprises 13 residues. The germline V gene encodes CDR1 MNHEY and CDR2 SVGAGI.

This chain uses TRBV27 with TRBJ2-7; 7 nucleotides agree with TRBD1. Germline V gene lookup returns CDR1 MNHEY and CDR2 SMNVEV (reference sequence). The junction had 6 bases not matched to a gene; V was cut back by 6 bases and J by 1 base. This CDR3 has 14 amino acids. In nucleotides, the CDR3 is TGTGCCAGCAGACCTACAGGGGATTCCTACGAGCAGTACTTC. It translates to CASRPTGDSYEQYF.

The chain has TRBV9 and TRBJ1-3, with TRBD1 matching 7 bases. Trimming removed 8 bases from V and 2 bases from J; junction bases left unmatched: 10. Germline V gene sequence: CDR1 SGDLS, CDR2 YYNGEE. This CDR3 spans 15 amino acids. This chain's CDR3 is CARRGPARPGNTIYF. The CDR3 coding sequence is TGTGCCAGAAGGGGGCCAGCCAGGCCTGGAAACACCATATATTTT.

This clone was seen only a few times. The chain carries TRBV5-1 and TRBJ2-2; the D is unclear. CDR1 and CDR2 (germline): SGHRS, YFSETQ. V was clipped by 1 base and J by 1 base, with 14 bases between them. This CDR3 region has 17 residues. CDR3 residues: CASSLFPSPRNTGELFF. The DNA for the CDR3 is TGCGCCAGCAGCTTGTTTCCCTCCCCGAGGAACACCGGGGAGCTGTTTTTT.

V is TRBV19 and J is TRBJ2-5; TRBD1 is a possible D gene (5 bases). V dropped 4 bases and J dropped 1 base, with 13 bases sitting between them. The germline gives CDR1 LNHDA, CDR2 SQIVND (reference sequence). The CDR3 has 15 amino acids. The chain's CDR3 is CASSRADIGQETQYF. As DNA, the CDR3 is TGTGCCAGTAGTAGGGCGGACATTGGCCAAGAGACCCAGTACTTC.

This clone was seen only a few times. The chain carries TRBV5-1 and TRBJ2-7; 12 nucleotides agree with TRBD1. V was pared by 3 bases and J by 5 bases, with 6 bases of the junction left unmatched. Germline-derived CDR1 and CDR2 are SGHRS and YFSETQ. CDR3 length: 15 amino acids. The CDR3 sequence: CASSSSGTGGDEQYF. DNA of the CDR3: TGCGCCAGCAGCTCCTCCGGGACAGGGGGCGACGAGCAGTACTTC.

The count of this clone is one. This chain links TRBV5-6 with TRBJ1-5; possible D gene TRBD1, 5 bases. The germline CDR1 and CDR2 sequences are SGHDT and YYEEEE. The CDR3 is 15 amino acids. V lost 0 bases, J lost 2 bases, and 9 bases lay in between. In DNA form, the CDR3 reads TGTGCCAGCAGCTTGGCCCGCAGGGGCAATCAGCCCCAGCATTTT. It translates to CASSLARRGNQPQHF.